This TCR beta chain was found in a study of cytomegalovirus exposure and HLA in healthy donors. Points from the study as a whole: An ancestry cluster, one associated with Asian ancestry, reportedly showed fewer N-insertions than the 666-donor mean in a later analysis. Associated with cytomegalovirus, according to the listing, were around 160 TCR beta chains. In a later analysis, TCR beta V- and J-gene trimming showed a link to a missense DCLRE1C variant.

Concerning this clone itself: The antigen is not known.

The CDR3 extends over 20 amino acids. V gave up 3 bases and J gave up 3 bases; unmatched junction bases: 19. Germline V gene data show CDR1 as MNHNS and CDR2 as SASEGT. The PCR was carried out with 60 Vbeta primers and 13 Jbeta primers. The repertoire was sequenced with immunoSEQ multiplex PCR; TCRdb's copy has only in-frame clones and lacks some. This sample yields approximately 60,000 clones, of which about 83% are seen a single time; roughly 4.5% belongs to the top ten. Material for sequencing was PBMCs. This rearrangement joins TRBV6-1 to TRBJ2-1, with 8 bases lining up with TRBD1. This TCR was recovered from a young man in good health and CMV-seronegative. CDR3 DNA: TGTGCCAGCAGTGATACTCGGGGGACAGGCCCTACGGGCATCTACAATGAGCAGTTCTTC. It is translated as CASSDTRGTGPTGIYNEQFF.